What follows are 12 T cell receptor beta chains derived from one specimen sequenced in a study of radiation and T cells in renal cell carcinoma. Measured with immunoSEQ multiplex PCR; TCRdb has only the in-frame clones, and not every one. The sample carries some 16,000 clones, 50% recorded once. Treatment described: 15 Gy SBRT to primary tumor, nephrectomy 4 weeks later. Sequenced here: tumor tissue, sampled from a patient whose treatment included radiotherapy and nephrectomy. The receptor set was obtained from a woman aged 55-75 years with renal cell carcinoma.

This clone has only one observation. This rearrangement joins TRBV6-6 to TRBJ2-2, with unresolved D. In germline, CDR1 is MNHNY, CDR2 SVGAGI (reference sequence). The CDR3 contains 14 residues. Trimming shortened V by 2 bases and J by 6 bases, and 10 bases separated the two germline ends. The chain's CDR3 is CASSYNPGAGELFF. The DNA of the CDR3 is TGTGCCAGCAGTTACAACCCTGGCGCCGGGGAGCTGTTTTTT.

The chain links TRBV5-1 to TRBJ1-2; D unresolved. The V and J ends lost 0 bases and 7 bases respectively, with 19 bases between them. Germline assignment: CDR1 SGHRS and CDR2 YFSETQ. The CDR3 length is 16 residues. CDR3 in DNA: TGCGCCAGCAGCTTGGGATTGGAGGGTCAGGCGGTTGGCTACACCTTC. This encodes CASSLGLEGQAVGYTF.

The CDR3 here is CASRLTGGELFF. The CDR3 nucleotides read TGTGCCAGTAGGCTTACTGGCGGGGAGCTGTTTTTT. The rearrangement links TRBV19 to TRBJ2-2; no clear D. Per germline, CDR1 LNHDA and CDR2 SQIVND (reference sequence). The CDR3 length is 12 residues. V was shortened by 6 bases and J by 7 bases, with 9 bases between the two germline ends.

The chain uses TRBV7-9 and TRBJ2-5; 12 nucleotides align to TRBD2. The germline CDR1 and CDR2 sequences are SEHNR and FQNEAQ (reference sequence). The CDR3 is 18 residues long. V lost 4 bases and J lost 1; bases outside the gene matches: 10. The CDR3 coding sequence is TGTGCCAGCAGCTCCCTCGGCGCTAGCGGGGGGGTCCAAGAGACCCAGTACTTC. Residues: CASSSLGASGGVQETQYF.

V gene TRBV7-2 combines with J gene TRBJ2-7, with TRBD2 identical over 14 bases. V lost 5 bases to trimming and J lost 2 bases; unmatched junction nucleotides: 5. The CDR3 has 16 residues. Germline V gene data show CDR1 as SGHTA and CDR2 as FQGNSA. The CDR3 region has the DNA TGTGCCAGCAGCCCCATGGGACTAGCGGGAGCCTACGAGCAGTACTTC. Translating it yields CASSPMGLAGAYEQYF. Full variable domain (missing parts from reference TRBV7-2 and TRBJ2-7): GAGVSQSPSNKVTEKGKDVELRCDPISGHTALYWYRQSLGQGLEFLIYFQGNSAPDKSGLPSDRFSAERTGGSVSTLTIQRTQQEDSAVYLCASSPMGLAGAYEQYFGPGTRLTVT.

Comments on this clone: One junction end does not reproduce the germline sequence, and a read error may be involved. CDR3 DNA sequence: TGTGCCAGCAGCCAAGGACGGTCGGAGCAGAACTTC. It yields the protein CASSQGRSEQNF. V and J are TRBV4-2 and TRBJ1-2, with D uncertain. The CDR3 spans 12 residues. Germline V gene sequence: CDR1 LGHNA, CDR2 YNFKEQ.

The J gene is TRBJ2-7, the V gene TRBV6-5, with a possible D match to TRBD1 (6 bases). V was shortened by 5 bases and J by 1 base, with 15 bases between the two germline ends. The V gene's germline CDR1 is MNHEY and CDR2 SVGAGI. This CDR3 contains 15 residues. Written as DNA, the CDR3 is TGTGCCAGCAGTATGGGGGCAGGCCCATCCTACGAGCAGTACTTC. It yields the protein CASSMGAGPSYEQYF.

In its sample, this clone was seen once. A far larger clone lies a single base away; this is likely a read error. J is TRBJ1-2 and V is TRBV10-2; 11 positions agree with TRBD1. Per the germline V gene, CDR1 is WSHSY and CDR2 is SAAADI. The CDR3 extends over 16 amino acids. J was trimmed by 2 bases and V by 6 bases; bases with no gene match: 8. For the CDR3, the DNA is TGCGCCAGCAGCCACGGACAGGGGGCGGAAAACTATGGCTACACCTTC. Protein sequence: CASSHGQGAENYGYTF.

This clone was seen repeatedly, ten times or more. V and J are TRBV27 and TRBJ2-5; no clear D gene. The V gene's germline CDR1 is MNHEY and CDR2 SMNVEV (reference sequence). Trimming removed 6 bases from V and 4 bases from J, with 12 bases in between. This CDR3 has 13 amino acids. The CDR3, as DNA: TGTGCCAGCAGCCAAAGAGCAGGAGAGACCCAGTACTTC. This encodes CASSQRAGETQYF.

The CDR3 DNA reads as TGTGCCAGCAGCTCTAGGGGATATGAGCAGTTCTTC. Translated, it gives CASSSRGYEQFF. The chain is built from TRBV7-9 and TRBJ2-1; D perhaps matches TRBD1 (5 bases). CDR1 and CDR2 (germline): SEHNR, FQNEAQ (reference sequence). This CDR3 spans 12 amino acids. V lost 4 bases to trimming and J lost 8 bases, with 9 bases between them.

By share, this clone ranks as medium-sized. J is TRBJ2-3 and V is TRBV2; D perhaps matches TRBD2 (5 bases). The CDR3 covers 15 residues. Germline V gene data show CDR1 as SNHLY and CDR2 as FYNNEI. Trimming took off 1 base at V and 1 base at J, with 9 bases between the two ends. The CDR3 DNA reads TGTGCCAGCAGTGAAGGTATTAGCGGCACAGATACGCAGTATTTT. This translates into CASSEGISGTDTQYF.

The chain couples TRBV28 to TRBJ1-6, with D possibly being TRBD1 (5 bases). This CDR3 contains 14 residues. Trimming left V 3 bases short and J 13 bases short, with 16 bases between. The germline CDR1 and CDR2 sequences are MDHEN and SYDVKM. The CDR3 region has the DNA TGTGCCAGCAGTTTTGGAACACCAGGGAGGCCCCTCCACTTT. Translation: CASSFGTPGRPLHF.